This TCR beta chain was captured by sequencing in a study of read filtering for tumor transcriptome and immune sequencing. Looking at the study overall: Among patients, 17 to 20 were male and about 15 female, aged roughly 45 to 80 (mean approximately 71). R-ISS stage counts were 8 or 9 for I, more than 15 for II, 7 for III.

At the time of active disease, bone marrow was collected from every patient. V lost 7 bases, J lost 3 bases, and 4 bases stayed unmatched. The CDR3 spans 14 residues. This library used roughly 0.4 ug RNA and molecular barcoded adaptors spanning alpha/delta and beta/gamma chains. One entry per CDR3 protein results from TCRdb running MiXCR on the reads. Among roughly 130,000 distinct CDR3 sequences listed, 13% were seen once. The TCR comes from a donor aged 40 or over with multiple myeloma. V gene TRBV12-3 or TRBV12-4 combines with J gene TRBJ2-3, with 10 bases matching TRBD1. Specimen: a population of CD138-negative cells sorted from bone marrow. In DNA, the CDR3 is TGTGCCAGCACCCCGGGACAGGGGACAGATACGCAGTATTTT. Amino acid sequence: CASTPGQGTDTQYF.